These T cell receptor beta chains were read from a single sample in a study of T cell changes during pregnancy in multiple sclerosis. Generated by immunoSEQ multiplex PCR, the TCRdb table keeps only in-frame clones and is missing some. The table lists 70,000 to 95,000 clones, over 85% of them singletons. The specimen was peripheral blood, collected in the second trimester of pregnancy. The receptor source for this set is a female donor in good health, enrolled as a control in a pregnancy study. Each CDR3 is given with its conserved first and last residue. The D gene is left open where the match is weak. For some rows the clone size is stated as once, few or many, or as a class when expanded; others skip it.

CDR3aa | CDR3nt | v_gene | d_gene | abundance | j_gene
CASVGRGTVPYYEQYF | TGTGCCAGCGTCGGTCGCGGGACGGTCCCGTACTACGAGCAGTACTTC | TRBV7-3 | - | - | TRBJ2-7
CASTPGGGLTEAFF | TGTGCCAGCACCCCTGGGGGGGGGCTAACTGAAGCTTTCTTT | TRBV25-1 | - | - | TRBJ1-1
CASSPRAGPNTEAFF | TGTGCCAGCAGCCCCAGGGCAGGGCCGAACACTGAAGCTTTCTTT | TRBV7-3 | - | - | TRBJ1-1
CSAFTGDATDTQYF | TGCAGCGCGTTCACAGGGGACGCCACAGATACGCAGTATTTT | TRBV29-1 | TRBD1 | - | TRBJ2-3
CASGIDVGGVENTIYF | TGCGCCAGCGGGATCGATGTCGGGGGGGTGGAAAACACCATATATTTT | TRBV5-1 | - | - | TRBJ1-3
CSVTGTGDTGELFF | TGCAGCGTAACCGGGACAGGGGACACCGGGGAGCTGTTTTTT | TRBV29-1 | TRBD1 | - | TRBJ2-2
CASSHRAMNTEAFF | TGTGCCAGCAGTCACAGGGCCATGAACACTGAAGCTTTCTTT | TRBV7-2 | - | - | TRBJ1-1
CASSRQGAGGYTF | TGTGCCAGCAGTCGACAGGGGGCGGGGGGCTACACCTTC | TRBV7-2 | TRBD1 | - | TRBJ1-2
CASSSKVGLAGVYNEQFF | TGTGCCAGCAGCTCCAAGGTGGGGCTAGCGGGAGTCTACAATGAGCAGTTCTTC | TRBV7-9 | TRBD2 | - | TRBJ2-1
CASSPPVGEVGQFF | TGTGCCAGCTCACCACCGGTAGGGGAGGTGGGACAGTTCTTC | TRBV18 | - | - | TRBJ2-1
CASSHEGLAGATRELFF | TGTGCCAGCAGCCATGAGGGACTAGCGGGTGCAACCAGGGAGCTGTTTTTT | TRBV4-2 | TRBD2 | - | TRBJ2-2
CASSLSSLETQYF | TGTGCCAGCAGCTTATCTAGCTTAGAGACCCAGTACTTC | TRBV7-9 | - | - | TRBJ2-5
CASSQDRAGGRPQHF | TGCGCCAGCAGCCAAGATCGGGCAGGGGGCCGGCCCCAGCATTTT | TRBV4-3 | TRBD1 | - | TRBJ1-5
CASSQVIRDSNYGYTF | TGTGCCAGCAGCCAAGTGATCCGGGACAGTAACTATGGCTACACCTTC | TRBV4-2 | TRBD1 | - | TRBJ1-2
CASSPLDRGITEAFF | TGTGCCAGCAGCCCCTTGGACAGGGGCATCACTGAAGCTTTCTTT | TRBV4-2 | TRBD1 | once | TRBJ1-1
CASSYSRDSGGDIQYF | TGTGCCAGCAGTTACTCGAGGGACAGCGGTGGGGACATTCAGTACTTC | TRBV6-6 | TRBD1 | - | TRBJ2-4
CASSDRTSYEQYF | TGCGCCAGCAGCGACCGGACATCCTACGAGCAGTACTTC | TRBV5-1 | - | - | TRBJ2-7
CASSEEAGGYGYTF | TGTGCCAGCAGTGAAGAAGCGGGGGGCTATGGCTACACCTTC | TRBV2 | - | - | TRBJ1-2
CARSSGTQYF | TGTGCCAGAAGTTCGGGGACCCAGTACTTC | TRBV5-3 | - | once | TRBJ2-5
CASSSRSGGSYEQYF | TGCGCCAGCAGCTCCCGATCAGGCGGGTCCTACGAGCAGTACTTC | TRBV5-1 | - | - | TRBJ2-7
CASSPGTDSYNEQFF | TGCGCCAGCAGCCCAGGGACAGACTCCTACAATGAGCAGTTCTTC | TRBV4-3 | TRBD1 | - | TRBJ2-1
CASSWAGLAGPYNEQFF | TGCGCCAGCAGCTGGGCGGGACTAGCGGGGCCTTACAATGAGCAGTTCTTC | TRBV5-1 | TRBD2 | - | TRBJ2-1
CASSLGSGGAWGTDTQYF | TGTGCCAGCAGCTTAGGGAGCGGGGGGGCCTGGGGCACAGATACGCAGTATTTT | TRBV11-3 | TRBD2 | - | TRBJ2-3
CASSQHQETQYF | TGTGCCAGCAGCCAACATCAAGAGACCCAGTACTTC | TRBV7-9 | - | once | TRBJ2-5
CASSYSGGSYEQYF | TGTGCCAGCAGCTACTCAGGGGGCTCCTACGAGCAGTACTTC | TRBV27 | TRBD1 | - | TRBJ2-7
CASSDMGGGNEQFF | TGTGCCAGCAGTGACATGGGGGGTGGGAATGAGCAGTTCTTC | TRBV6-4 | - | few | TRBJ2-1
CASSVDPGQGKLFF | TGTGCCAGCAGCGTAGACCCGGGACAGGGAAAACTGTTTTTT | TRBV9 | TRBD1 | - | TRBJ1-4
CASSLDSSPLHF | TGTGCCAGCAGCCTCGACAGTTCACCCCTCCACTTT | TRBV2 | - | - | TRBJ1-6